This entry lists 21 T cell receptor beta chains sequenced from one sample in a study of shared clonotypes between healthy human individuals. Libraries were prepared by immunoSEQ multiplex PCR; TCRdb keeps only in-frame clonotypes and omits some of them. The sample consists of about 680,000 clones, around 92% of them appearing once. Terminally differentiated effector memory CD45RA+ cells were left out of the naive CD8 fraction, which was CD45RO-negative and positively selected for CCR7. The specimen sequenced was naive CD8+ T cells sorted from blood. The origin of the receptors is a man aged 25 to 40 in good health.

With regard to this clone: This sample also contains other DNA sequences that code for the same CDR3. In nucleotides, the CDR3 is TGTGCCAGCAGTTCTGGCTCTGGGGCCAACGTCCTGACTTTC. This sequence encodes CASSSGSGANVLTF. This chain links TRBV27 with TRBJ2-6, with D uncertain. V shed 4 bases and J shed 0 bases, with 4 bases lying between them. Germline-derived CDR1 and CDR2 are MNHEY and SMNVEV (reference sequence). The CDR3 spans 14 residues.

V gene TRBV7-8 combines with J gene TRBJ2-1, with D unresolved. V lost 4 bases and J lost 3, with 13 bases in between. The CDR3 extends over 15 amino acids. Looked up from germline, CDR1 is SGHVS and CDR2 is FQNEAQ. CDR3 in DNA: TGTGCCAGCAGCTCCCGCCCGGGCAACTACAATGAGCAGTTCTTC. Translation: CASSSRPGNYNEQFF.

Comments on this clone: Other nucleotide sequences from this sample produce the same CDR3. The rearrangement uses TRBV11-2 and TRBJ2-7; the D is unclear. Trimming removed 1 base from V and 0 bases from J, with 4 bases in between. CDR3 size: 13 residues. Germline-derived CDR1 and CDR2 are SGHAT and FQNNGV. The CDR3 bases are TGTGCCAGCAGCTTAGGTGTCTCCTACGAGCAGTACTTC. Protein product: CASSLGVSYEQYF. Using reference TRBV11-2 and TRBJ2-7 for the parts outside the CDR3, the full variable domain is EAGVAQSPRYKIIEKRQSVAFWCNPISGHATLYWYQQILGQGPKLLIQFQNNGVVDDSQLPKDRFSAERLKGVDSTLKIQPAKLEDSAVYLCASSLGVSYEQYFGPGTRLTVT.

The table lists this clone with a count of one. The chain combines TRBV6-6 with TRBJ2-3; tentatively, D is TRBD2 (6 bases). The germline V gene encodes CDR1 MNHNY and CDR2 SVGAGI (reference sequence). The ends were cut back, 6 bases at V and 0 bases at J, with 16 bases in the middle. This CDR3 has 16 amino acids. Here the CDR3 DNA reads TGTGCCAGCAGCCGGGGGAGCCAATTTAGCACAGATACGCAGTATTTT. It codes for CASSRGSQFSTDTQYF.

This clone was seen a handful of times. The chain has TRBV7-2 and TRBJ2-7; D is perhaps TRBD1 or TRBD2 (5 bases each). The germline V and J ends were trimmed by 9 bases and 3 bases, with 15 bases remaining between them. Germline V gene lookup returns CDR1 SGHTA and CDR2 FQGNSA. This CDR3 comprises 13 residues. The CDR3 DNA follows: TGTGCCAGTCAAAACCGGGACGACTACGAGCAGTACTTC. This translates into CASQNRDDYEQYF.

V and J are TRBV5-1 and TRBJ2-1, with 9 positions matching TRBD2. The germline CDR1 and CDR2 sequences are SGHRS and YFSETQ. The V segment lost 10 bases and the J segment 1 base; nucleotides outside the gene matches: 21. CDR3 length equals 19 residues. The CDR3 loop reads CAGRPGLASFGASYNEQFF. CDR3 nucleotides: TGCGCCGGACGACCGGGACTAGCCTCCTTTGGGGCTTCCTACAATGAGCAGTTCTTC.

This rearrangement joins TRBV28 to TRBJ2-7; 15 nucleotides agree with TRBD2. The CDR3 is 21 residues long. With V trimmed by 5 bases and J by 3 bases, 20 bases remained unmatched. Germline V CDR1 and CDR2: MDHEN, SYDVKM. The CDR3 DNA reads TGTGCCAGCAGTACCGTCCTGGGACTAGCGGGAGGAGTCATTTCGGGCTACGAGCAGTACTTC. It specifies CASSTVLGLAGGVISGYEQYF.

The CDR3 sequence: CASSIDKELGNTIYF. CDR3 nucleotide sequence: TGTGCCAGTAGTATCGATAAAGAACTCGGAAACACCATATATTTT. The chain uses TRBV19 and TRBJ1-3; D gene ambiguous. Looked up from germline, CDR1 is LNHDA and CDR2 is SQIVND (reference sequence). V was clipped by 3 bases and J by 4 bases, with 13 bases between them. The CDR3 extends over 15 amino acids.

As DNA, the CDR3 is TGTGCCAGTAGCGGACAGGGGGCAAGGTACGAGCAGTACTTC. This sequence encodes CASSGQGARYEQYF. The chain is built from TRBV19 and TRBJ2-7, with 11 bases lining up with TRBD1. CDR1 is LNHDA, CDR2 SQIVND, per germline (reference sequence). The CDR3 has 14 amino acids. The ends lost 6 bases at V and 4 bases at J; junction bases unmatched: 5.

This chain uses TRBV11-2 with TRBJ2-7; D possibly corresponds to TRBD2 (6 bases). V dropped 5 bases and J dropped 1 base, with 18 bases sitting between them. The CDR3 has 16 residues. Germline CDR1 reads SGHAT; CDR2 reads FQNNGV. The CDR3 here is CASSHYTGVTSYEQYF. The CDR3 nucleotides read TGTGCCAGCAGCCACTATACGGGAGTAACGTCCTACGAGCAGTACTTC.

The DNA of the CDR3 is TGTGCCTCATATAGTGTTATGACAGGCTGGAACTATGGCTACACCTTC. Its protein is CASYSVMTGWNYGYTF. The chain combines TRBV30 with TRBJ1-2; the D gene is possibly TRBD1 (6 bases). V dropped 7 bases and J dropped 2 bases, with 23 bases sitting between them. Germline CDR1 GTSNPN, CDR2 SVGIG (reference sequence). The CDR3 contains 16 residues.

On this clone: The identical CDR3 is also encoded by other nucleotide sequences in the sample. The genes are TRBV4-1 and TRBJ2-1; TRBD2 matches 7 bases. The germline V gene has CDR1 MGHRA and CDR2 YSYEKL. Germline trimming cut 0 bases from V and 3 bases from J; bases unmatched to any gene: 2. This CDR3 comprises 15 residues. DNA for the CDR3: TGCGCCAGCAGCCAAGAGGGCGGGAGCTACAATGAGCAGTTCTTC. Amino acid sequence: CASSQEGGSYNEQFF.

The rearrangement links TRBV23-1 to TRBJ2-7; D gene unclear. TRBV23-1 is treated as an ORF (open reading frame) with a function not yet certain. The CDR3 extends over 14 amino acids. Trimming removed 3 bases at V and 1 base at J, with 10 bases between. The CDR3 sequence: CASSQVNKSYEQYF. The CDR3 coding sequence is TGCGCCAGCAGTCAGGTTAATAAGTCCTACGAGCAGTACTTC.

The chain is built from TRBV14 and TRBJ2-3; D is unresolved. The length of the CDR3 is 15 residues. Trimming took off 4 bases at V and 1 base at J, with 12 bases between the two ends. CDR1 SGHDN and CDR2 FVKESK come from the germline V gene. CDR3 in DNA: TGTGCCAGCAGCCTACCGGACCTGGGCACAGATACGCAGTATTTT. This sequence encodes CASSLPDLGTDTQYF.

The V gene is TRBV7-3, the J gene TRBJ2-1; D is tentatively TRBD1 or TRBD2 (5 bases each). The V gene lost 5 bases and the J gene lost 6 bases, with 14 bases spanning the gap. CDR1 is SGHTA, CDR2 FQGTGA, per germline. The CDR3 is 14 residues long. In DNA, the CDR3 is TGTGCCAGCAGCCCAGACTCGGGACCCAATGAGCAGTTCTTC. Its protein is CASSPDSGPNEQFF.

This clone was picked up one time. V is TRBV28 and J is TRBJ2-3, with D tentatively TRBD1 or TRBD2 (7 bases each). Looked up from germline, CDR1 is MDHEN and CDR2 is SYDVKM. The V end lost 2 bases, the J end lost 4 bases, and 16 bases lay between the germline ends. The CDR3 consists of 16 residues. CDR3 amino acids: CASSLRGRGQADTQYF. CDR3 in DNA: TGTGCCAGCAGTTTAAGGGGGCGGGGGCAGGCAGATACGCAGTATTTT.

The sample holds one count of this clone. The chain couples TRBV29-1 to TRBJ2-7; 8 bases fit TRBD2. The length of the CDR3 is 16 residues. CDR1 is SQVTM and CDR2 is ANQGSEA in the germline V gene. After removal of 0 bases from V and 1 base from J, the junction contained 8 bases not matched to a gene. CDR3 DNA sequence: TGCAGCGTTGAAGAGCCCCTAGCGGGTGAATCCTACGAGCAGTACTTC. This encodes CSVEEPLAGESYEQYF.

DNA of the CDR3: TGTGCCAGCATGGGAACCGGGCCGATCAATCAGCCCCAGCATTTT. Its protein product is CASMGTGPINQPQHF. The V call is TRBV6-6, the J call TRBJ1-5; D unresolved. The CDR3 is 15 amino acids. Trimming cost V 7 bases and J 3 bases, with 16 bases left between them. Germline-derived CDR1 and CDR2 are MNHNY and SVGAGI (reference sequence).

This sequence joins TRBV28 and TRBJ2-5; 10 nucleotides agree with TRBD2. The CDR3 has 16 amino acids. CDR1 is MDHEN and CDR2 is SYDVKM in the germline V gene. The V segment lost 5 bases and the J segment 1 base; nucleotides outside the gene matches: 7. CDR3 residues: CASSITGLAVQETQYF. DNA of the CDR3: TGTGCCAGCAGTATAACAGGACTAGCGGTCCAAGAGACCCAGTACTTC.

The chain employs TRBV4-3 and TRBJ2-2, with 8 bases that match TRBD2. V shed 5 bases, J shed 5 bases, and the junction held 7 bases outside the gene matches. This CDR3 has 15 amino acids. Per the germline V gene, CDR1 is LGHNA and CDR2 is YSLEER. The CDR3 spells CASSGGTRGTGELFF. In DNA form, the CDR3 reads TGCGCCAGCAGCGGCGGGACTAGAGGAACCGGGGAGCTGTTTTTT.

The rearrangement links TRBV6-4 to TRBJ2-2; D is unclear. CDR3 length equals 13 residues. Germline V CDR1 and CDR2: MRHNA, SNTAGT. Trimming cost V 6 bases and J 1 base, with 6 bases left between them. CDR3 DNA sequence: TGTGCCAGCAGGGGCGGGAACACCGGGGAGCTGTTTTTT. Its protein is CASRGGNTGELFF.